This TCR beta chain was documented in a study of T cells after yellow fever vaccination. Study findings and constraints: Though it reached lower strength, the secondary response hit its peak faster, day 5 versus 15.

V was pared by 5 bases and J by 5 bases, with 4 bases of the junction left unmatched. The germline CDR1 and CDR2 sequences are DFQATT and SNEGSKA (reference sequence). This CDR3 comprises 14 residues. To note about this clonotype: Its antigen is as yet unknown.

A 5'RACE template-switching step, the method used to make TCR cDNA, added a universal primer site and UMIs. One entry per CDR3 protein, called by TCRdb with MiXCR from the 5' RACE reads. The sample holds fewer than 450,000 distinct CDR3 sequences; about 7.8% are singletons and the top ten take approximately 18%. The source was PBMCs, collected roughly 45 days after the first yellow fever vaccination. The clonotype originates from a man in his late teens or twenties who received the YFV17D yellow fever vaccine. The genes are TRBV20-1 and TRBJ2-1, with 12 bases lining up with TRBD2. The CDR3 loop reads CSADRLAGDNEQFF. The CDR3 nucleotides are TGCAGTGCTGATCGACTAGCGGGGGACAATGAGCAGTTCTTC.